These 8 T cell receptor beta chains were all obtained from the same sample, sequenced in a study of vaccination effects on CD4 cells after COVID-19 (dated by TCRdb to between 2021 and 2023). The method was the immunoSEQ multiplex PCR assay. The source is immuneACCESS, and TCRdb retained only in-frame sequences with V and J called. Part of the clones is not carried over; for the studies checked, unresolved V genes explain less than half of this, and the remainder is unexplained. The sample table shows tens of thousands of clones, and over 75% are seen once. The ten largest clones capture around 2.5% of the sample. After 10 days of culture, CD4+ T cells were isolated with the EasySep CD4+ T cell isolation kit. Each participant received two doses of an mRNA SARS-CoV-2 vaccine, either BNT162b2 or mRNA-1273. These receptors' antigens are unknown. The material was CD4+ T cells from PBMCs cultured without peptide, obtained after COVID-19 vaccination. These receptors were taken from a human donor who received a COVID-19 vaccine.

This chain's CDR3 is CASGQGYGELFF. Written as DNA, the CDR3 is TGTGCCAGCGGTCAGGGATACGGGGAGCTGTTTTTT. V is TRBV6-6 and J is TRBJ2-2; D possibly corresponds to TRBD1 (5 bases). CDR1 is MNHNY, CDR2 SVGAGI, per germline (reference sequence). Trimming removed 8 bases at V and 7 bases at J, with 11 bases between. This CDR3 has 12 amino acids.

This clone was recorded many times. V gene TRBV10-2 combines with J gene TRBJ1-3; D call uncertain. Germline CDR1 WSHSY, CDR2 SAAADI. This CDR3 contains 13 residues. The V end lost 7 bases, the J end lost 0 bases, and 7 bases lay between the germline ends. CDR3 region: CASTWDSGNTIYF. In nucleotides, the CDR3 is TGCGCCAGCACTTGGGACTCTGGAAACACCATATATTTT.

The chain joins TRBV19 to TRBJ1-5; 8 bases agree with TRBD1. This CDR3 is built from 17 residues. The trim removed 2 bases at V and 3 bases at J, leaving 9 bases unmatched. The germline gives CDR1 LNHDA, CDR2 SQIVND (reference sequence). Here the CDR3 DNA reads TGTGCCAGTAGTATACTTGGGGGACAGGAGATCAATCAGCCCCAGCATTTT. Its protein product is CASSILGGQEINQPQHF.

The CDR3 nucleotides read TGTGCCAGCAGCTTAGCCCAGGGGGCGCGGTATGGCTACACCTTC. This codes for CASSLAQGARYGYTF. The V gene is TRBV7-2, the J gene TRBJ1-2; TRBD1 matches 8 bases. Germline-derived CDR1 and CDR2 are SGHTA and FQGNSA. There are 15 residues in the CDR3. After removal of 0 bases from V and 5 bases from J, the junction contained 5 bases not matched to a gene.

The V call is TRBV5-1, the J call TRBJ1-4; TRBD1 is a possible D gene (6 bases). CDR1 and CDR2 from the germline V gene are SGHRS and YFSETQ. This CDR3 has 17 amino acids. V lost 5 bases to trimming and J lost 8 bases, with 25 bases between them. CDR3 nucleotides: TGCGCCAGCAGGCCGGGGGGCTACGGGCTTGAATGGGAAAAACTGTTTTTT. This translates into CASRPGGYGLEWEKLFF.

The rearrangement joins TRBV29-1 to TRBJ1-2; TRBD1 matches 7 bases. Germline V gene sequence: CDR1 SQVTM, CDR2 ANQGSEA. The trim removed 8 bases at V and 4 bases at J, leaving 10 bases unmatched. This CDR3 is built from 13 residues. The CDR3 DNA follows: TGCAGCACCACCCGGGACAGCAGCTATGGCTACACCTTC. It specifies CSTTRDSSYGYTF.

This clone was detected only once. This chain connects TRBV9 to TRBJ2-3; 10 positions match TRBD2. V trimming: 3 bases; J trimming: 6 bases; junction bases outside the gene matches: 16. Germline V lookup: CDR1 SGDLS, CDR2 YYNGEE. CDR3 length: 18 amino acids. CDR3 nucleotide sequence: TGTGCCAGCAGCGGTGGGCGCGGGGAGCGGGGGGGCCTGGATACGCAGTATTTT. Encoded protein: CASSGGRGERGGLDTQYF.

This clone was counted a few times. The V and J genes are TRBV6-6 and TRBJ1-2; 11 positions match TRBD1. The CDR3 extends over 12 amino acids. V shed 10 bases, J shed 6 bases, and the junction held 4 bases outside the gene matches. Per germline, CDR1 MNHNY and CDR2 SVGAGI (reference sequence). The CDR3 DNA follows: TGTGCCACCGAGGGACAGGGGGATGGCTACACCTTC. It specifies CATEGQGDGYTF.